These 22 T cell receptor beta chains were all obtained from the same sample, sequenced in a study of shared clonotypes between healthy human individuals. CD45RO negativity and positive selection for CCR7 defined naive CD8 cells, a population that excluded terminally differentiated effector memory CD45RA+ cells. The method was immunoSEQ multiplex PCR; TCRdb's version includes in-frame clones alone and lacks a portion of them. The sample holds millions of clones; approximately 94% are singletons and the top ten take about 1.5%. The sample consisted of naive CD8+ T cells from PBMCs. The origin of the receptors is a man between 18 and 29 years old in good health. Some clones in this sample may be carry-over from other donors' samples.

The CDR3 nucleotides are TGTGCCAGCAGCACTCCATTAGGGACTAGCGGGTTAGAGACCCAGTACTTC. This sequence encodes CASSTPLGTSGLETQYF. The chain joins TRBV21-1 to TRBJ2-5; the table's D call, TRBD2, was not checked against the DNA. TRBV21-1 constitutes a pseudogene. The CDR3 runs 17 residues.

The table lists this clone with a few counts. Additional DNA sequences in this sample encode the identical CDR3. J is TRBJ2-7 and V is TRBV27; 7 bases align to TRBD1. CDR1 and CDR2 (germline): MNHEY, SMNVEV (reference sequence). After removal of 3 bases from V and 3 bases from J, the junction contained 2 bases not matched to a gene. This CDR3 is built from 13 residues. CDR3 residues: CASSFGTVYEQYF. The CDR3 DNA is TGTGCCAGCAGTTTCGGGACAGTCTACGAGCAGTACTTC.

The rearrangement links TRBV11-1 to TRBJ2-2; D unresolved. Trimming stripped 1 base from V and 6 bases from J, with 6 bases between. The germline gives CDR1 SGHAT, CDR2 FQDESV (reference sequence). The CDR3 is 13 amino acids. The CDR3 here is CASSLEVPGELFF. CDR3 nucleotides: TGTGCCAGCAGCTTAGAGGTACCCGGGGAGCTGTTTTTT.

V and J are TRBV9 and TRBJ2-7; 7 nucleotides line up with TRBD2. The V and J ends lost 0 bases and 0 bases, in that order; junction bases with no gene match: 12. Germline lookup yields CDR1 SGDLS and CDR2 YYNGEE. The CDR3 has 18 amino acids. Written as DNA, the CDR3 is TGTGCCAGCAGCGTAGGGGAGGGGATAGGACTGGCCTCCTACGAGCAGTACTTC. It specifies CASSVGEGIGLASYEQYF.

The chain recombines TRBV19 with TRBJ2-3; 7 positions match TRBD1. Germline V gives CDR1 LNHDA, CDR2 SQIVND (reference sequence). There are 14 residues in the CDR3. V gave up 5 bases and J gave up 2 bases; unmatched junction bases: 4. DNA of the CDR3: TGTGCCAGTAGTGTCGGGACAGCCACAGATACGCAGTATTTT. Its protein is CASSVGTATDTQYF.

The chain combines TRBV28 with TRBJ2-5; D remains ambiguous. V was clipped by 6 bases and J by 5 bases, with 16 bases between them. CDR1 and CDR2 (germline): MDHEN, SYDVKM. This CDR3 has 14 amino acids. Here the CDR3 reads CASSFLTGSETQYF. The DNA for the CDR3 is TGTGCCAGCAGCTTCCTGACTGGAAGTGAGACCCAGTACTTC.

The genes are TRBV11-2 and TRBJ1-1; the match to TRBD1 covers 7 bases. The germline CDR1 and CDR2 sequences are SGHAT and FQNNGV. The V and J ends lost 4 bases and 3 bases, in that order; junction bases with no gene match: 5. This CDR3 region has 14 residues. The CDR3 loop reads CASSYPTGYTEAFF. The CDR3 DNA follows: TGTGCCAGCAGCTATCCGACAGGGTACACTGAAGCTTTCTTT.

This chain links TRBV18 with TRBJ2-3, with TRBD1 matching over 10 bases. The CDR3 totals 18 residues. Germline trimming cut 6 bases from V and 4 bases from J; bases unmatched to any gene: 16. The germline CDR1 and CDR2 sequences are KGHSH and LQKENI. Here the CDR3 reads CASSSGQGPLNVADTQYF. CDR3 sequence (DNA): TGTGCCAGCTCTTCGGGACAGGGGCCGCTTAATGTCGCAGATACGCAGTATTTT.

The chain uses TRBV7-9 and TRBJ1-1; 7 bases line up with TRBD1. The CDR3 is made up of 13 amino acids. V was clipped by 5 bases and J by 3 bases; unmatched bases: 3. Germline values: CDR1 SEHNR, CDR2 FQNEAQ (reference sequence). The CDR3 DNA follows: TGTGCCAGCAGCGATACAGGGGACACTGAAGCTTTCTTT. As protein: CASSDTGDTEAFF. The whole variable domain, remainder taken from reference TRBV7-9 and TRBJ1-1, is DTGVSQNPRHKITKRGQNVTFRCDPISEHNRLYWYRQTLGQGPEFLTYFQNEAQLEKSRLLSDRFSAERPKGSFSTLEIQRTEQGDSAMYLCASSDTGDTEAFFGQGTRLTVV.

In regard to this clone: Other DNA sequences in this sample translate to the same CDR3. The CDR3 DNA reads TGTGCCAGCAGCCCCGGACAGGGGTCCTACGAGCAGTACTTC. The encoded protein is CASSPGQGSYEQYF. The chain recombines TRBV5-6 with TRBJ2-7; 9 nucleotides align to TRBD1. This CDR3 has 14 amino acids. After removal of 4 bases from V and 1 base from J, the junction contained 3 bases not matched to a gene. CDR1 is SGHDT, CDR2 YYEEEE, per germline.

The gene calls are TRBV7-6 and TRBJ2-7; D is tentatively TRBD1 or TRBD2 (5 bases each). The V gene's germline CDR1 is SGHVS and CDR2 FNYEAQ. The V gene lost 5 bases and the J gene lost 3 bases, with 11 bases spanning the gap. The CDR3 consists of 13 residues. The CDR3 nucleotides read TGTGCCAGCAGCGAGGGGACCCTCTACGAGCAGTACTTC. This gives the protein CASSEGTLYEQYF.

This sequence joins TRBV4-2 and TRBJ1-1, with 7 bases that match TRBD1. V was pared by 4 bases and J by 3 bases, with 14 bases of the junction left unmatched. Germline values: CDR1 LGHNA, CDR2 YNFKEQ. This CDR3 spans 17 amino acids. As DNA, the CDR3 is TGTGCCAGCAGCCTGAACTCCGGACAGGTAGCCGACACTGAAGCTTTCTTT. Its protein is CASSLNSGQVADTEAFF.

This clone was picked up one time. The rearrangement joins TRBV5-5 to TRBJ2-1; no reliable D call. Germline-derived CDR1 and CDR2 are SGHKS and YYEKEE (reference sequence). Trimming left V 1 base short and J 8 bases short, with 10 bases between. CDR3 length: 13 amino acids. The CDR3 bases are TGTGCCAGCAGCTTGAGTATGGGTCATGAGCAGTTCTTC. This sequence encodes CASSLSMGHEQFF.

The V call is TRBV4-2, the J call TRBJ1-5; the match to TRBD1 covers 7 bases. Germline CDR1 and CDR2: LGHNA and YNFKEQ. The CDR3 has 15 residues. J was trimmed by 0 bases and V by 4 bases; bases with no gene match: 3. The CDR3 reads CASSPGGYSNQPQHF. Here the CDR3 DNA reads TGTGCCAGCAGCCCAGGGGGGTATAGCAATCAGCCCCAGCATTTT.

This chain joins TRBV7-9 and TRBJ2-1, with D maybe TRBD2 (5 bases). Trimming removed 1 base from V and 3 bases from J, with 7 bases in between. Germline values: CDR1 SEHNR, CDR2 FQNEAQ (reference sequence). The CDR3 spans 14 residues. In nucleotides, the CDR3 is TGTGCCAGCAGCTTAGTCGGGAACTACAATGAGCAGTTCTTC. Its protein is CASSLVGNYNEQFF. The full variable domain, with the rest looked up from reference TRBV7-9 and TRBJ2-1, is DTGVSQNPRHKITKRGQNVTFRCDPISEHNRLYWYRQTLGQGPEFLTYFQNEAQLEKSRLLSDRFSAERPKGSFSTLEIQRTEQGDSAMYLCASSLVGNYNEQFFGPGTRLTVL.

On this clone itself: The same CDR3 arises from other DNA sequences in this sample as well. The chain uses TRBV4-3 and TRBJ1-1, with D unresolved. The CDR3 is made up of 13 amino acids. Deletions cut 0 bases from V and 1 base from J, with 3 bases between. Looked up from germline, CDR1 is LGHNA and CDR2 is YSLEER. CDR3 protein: CASSQDRNTEAFF. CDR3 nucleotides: TGCGCCAGCAGCCAAGATAGGAACACTGAAGCTTTCTTT.

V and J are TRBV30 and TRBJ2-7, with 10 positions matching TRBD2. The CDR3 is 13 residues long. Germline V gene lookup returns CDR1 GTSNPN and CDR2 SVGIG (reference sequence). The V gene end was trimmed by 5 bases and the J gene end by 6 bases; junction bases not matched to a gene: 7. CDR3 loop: CAWGIAGGSEQYF. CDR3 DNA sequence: TGTGCCTGGGGAATAGCGGGAGGTAGCGAGCAGTACTTC.

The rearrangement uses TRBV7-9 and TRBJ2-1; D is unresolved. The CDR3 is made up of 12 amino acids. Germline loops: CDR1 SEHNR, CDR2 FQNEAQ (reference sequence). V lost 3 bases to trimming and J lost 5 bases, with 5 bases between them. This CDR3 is CASSFGHNEQFF. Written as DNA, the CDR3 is TGTGCCAGCAGCTTCGGACACAATGAGCAGTTCTTC.

CDR3 protein: CASSVNLAGDTGELFF. CDR3 DNA: TGTGCCAGCAGCGTTAACCTAGCGGGAGATACCGGGGAGCTGTTTTTT. V and J are TRBV9 and TRBJ2-2; TRBD2 matches at 10 bases. Per the germline V gene, CDR1 is SGDLS and CDR2 is YYNGEE. J gave up 5 bases and V 2 bases, and 6 bases lay outside the gene matches. The CDR3 has 16 residues.

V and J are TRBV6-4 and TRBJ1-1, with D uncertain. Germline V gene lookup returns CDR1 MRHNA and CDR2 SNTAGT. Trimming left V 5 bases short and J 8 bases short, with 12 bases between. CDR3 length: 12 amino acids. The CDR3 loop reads CASSKRMVEAFF. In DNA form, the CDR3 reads TGTGCCAGCAGTAAACGGATGGTCGAAGCTTTCTTT.

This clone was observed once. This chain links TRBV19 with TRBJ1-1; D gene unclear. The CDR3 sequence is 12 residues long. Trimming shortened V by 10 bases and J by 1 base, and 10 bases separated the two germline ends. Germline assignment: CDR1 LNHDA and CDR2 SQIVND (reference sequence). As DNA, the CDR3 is TGTGCCACCTCTCTAGGGAACACTGAAGCTTTCTTT. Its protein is CATSLGNTEAFF.

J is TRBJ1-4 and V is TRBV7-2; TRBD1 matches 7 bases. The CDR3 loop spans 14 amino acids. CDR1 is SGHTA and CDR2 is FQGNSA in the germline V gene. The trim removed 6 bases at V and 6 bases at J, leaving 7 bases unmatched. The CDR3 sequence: CASRATGVYEKLFF. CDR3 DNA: TGTGCCAGCAGGGCCACAGGGGTGTATGAAAAACTGTTTTTT.